This is a list of T cell receptor beta chains from one sample in a study of long-term antiretroviral therapy in people with HIV. Assay used: immunoSEQ multiplex PCR; TCRdb lists only in-frame clones, some missing. Of about 22,000 clones listed, approximately 84% were seen once; the top ten hold roughly 18%. The specimen comprised unsorted PBMCs, sampled 0.5 years before starting antiretroviral therapy. The source of these receptors is a man aged 35-49 years with HIV. Both conserved end residues are part of each CDR3.

CDR3 protein	V gene	J gene
CASSFGRGLDYGYTF	TRBV28	TRBJ1-2
CASSLSFSTGTRYLF	TRBV7-2	TRBJ2-3
CAISVSDNYGYTF	TRBV10-3	TRBJ1-2
CASSLVAGVGYGYTF	TRBV5-4	TRBJ1-2
CATSRAPRTSSSYEQYF	TRBV15	TRBJ2-7
CASSTLAGGLIGQETQYF	TRBV28	TRBJ2-5
CASSLSAQETQYF	TRBV7-9	TRBJ2-5
CSVVGQNEKLFF	TRBV29-1	TRBJ1-4
CASSQGSGRNSPLHF	TRBV4-3	TRBJ1-6
CASSLTTLHEQYF	TRBV7-3	TRBJ2-7
CASSEWVAGTGELFF	TRBV25-1	TRBJ2-2
CSASRGTEAFF	TRBV20-1	TRBJ1-1
CASSVERGNEQYF	TRBV9	TRBJ2-7
CASRVGEYTEAFF	TRBV6-1	TRBJ1-1
CASSSKVGNQPQHF	TRBV6-6	TRBJ1-5
CASRVGQAEGEAFF	TRBV6-1	TRBJ1-1
CASSLYRVKNIQYF	TRBV28	TRBJ2-4
CASSQDLRVQGASTQYF	TRBV4-1	TRBJ2-5
CASSPQGAGTGELFF	TRBV11-3	TRBJ2-2
CASRIGLLTNQPQHF	TRBV19	TRBJ1-5
CASSPKEHSGNTIYF	TRBV7-4	TRBJ1-3
CASMGLEGENTEAFF	TRBV2	TRBJ1-1
CASSFDRNSYGYTF	TRBV27	TRBJ1-2
CASSLRGQGEGSPLHF	TRBV7-6	TRBJ1-6
CASSFNPGHGYTF	TRBV27	TRBJ1-2
CASSLSGGDYNEQFF	TRBV4-1	TRBJ2-1
CASSWEGNTEAFF	TRBV5-1	TRBJ1-1
CASSWDRAKNIQYF	TRBV27	TRBJ2-4
CASREVTEAFF	TRBV6-6	TRBJ1-1
CASSVEGGARGHTEAFF	TRBV9	TRBJ1-1
CASSFRGGETQYF	TRBV7-2	TRBJ2-5
CASSYNEQFF	TRBV7-9	TRBJ2-1
CASSLATGRGLEANYGYTF	TRBV7-8	TRBJ1-2
CASSLLVGTGGGYTF	TRBV28	TRBJ1-2